The sequence of this T cell receptor (gamma chain) was determined in a study of fetal and pediatric gammadelta thymocytes (dated by TCRdb to between 2021 and 2024). Study-wide context: The bulk gammadelta thymocyte repertoires, which combined previously published data with newly generated, unpublished data, were used to reinforce a single-cell study of gammadelta thymocyte development. The bulk gammadelta thymocyte repertoire set covered roughly ten subjects in total, 3 fetal thymus donors and 7 pediatric thymus donors. The bulk gammadelta thymocyte repertoires combined unpublished data with previously published data (refs 27,28). To increase subject numbers and strengthen the CDR3 publicity analysis, bulk TCR repertoire data were added. Results and caveats for the whole study, not just this receptor: Compared with post-natal repertoires, fetal gammadelta thymocyte repertoires had previously been reported to be enriched for TRDV2, TRGV8 and TRGV9 usage, low N additions and public CDR3s.

Comments on this clone: Which antigen it targets is not known. The mismatch at residue 7 between this DNA's translation and the TCRdb protein of a much larger clone likely reflects a read error; the protein shown is translated from the DNA.

For staining, thymocytes received Zombie NIR viability dye along with antibodies against CD3 (UCHT1), TCRgammadelta (11F2), TCRVgamma9 (IMMU360) and TCRVdelta2 (IMMU389). TRD and TRG CDR3 repertoires were generated in bulk, separately, from sorted Vgamma9Vdelta2 and nonVgamma9Vdelta2 gammadelta thymocytes obtained from human fetal and pediatric thymuses. Pediatric thymus tissue was collected in Belgium from children having cardiac surgery. The pediatric thymus donors included in the study ranged in age from roughly 1 to 12 years. As previously described, thymic cell suspensions were prepared from both fetal and post-natal thymuses. NonVgamma9Vdelta2 thymocytes were sorted as CD3+ gammadeltaTCR+ cells that did not have the Vgamma9+Vdelta2+ phenotype. Cell sorting was done on a FACS Aria III cell sorter (BD Biosciences). The sample was run on an Illumina MiSeq. The original pipeline was this. For publicity analysis, the Vgamma9Vdelta2 and nonVgamma9Vdelta2 bulk CDR3 files of each subject were merged into one combined repertoire per subject. CDR3 publicity was scored from 0 to 19 by checking each amino acid sequence across 9 single-cell datasets and approximately eleven bulk repertoires, using base R and dplyr. TCRdb reanalyzed the public reads with the CATT caller, and identical DNA sequences were merged afterwards. The V and J calls reflect TCRdb's pipeline rather than the authors' work. This sample gives about 230 gamma-chain clones in total; just over 3% of them show up just once. About two thirds of the sample goes to the ten largest clones.

CDR1 and CDR2 are read off the germline V gene as EGSTGY and YDSYTSSV. V lost 3 bases and J lost 2 bases, and the count of bases not matched to a germline gene is 7. Counted from cysteine to phenylalanine, this CDR3 has 14 amino acids. Only CDR3 DNA is held: 42 bases, read in frame from base 1. The specimen was non-Vgamma9Vdelta2 gamma-delta T cells from the thymus. The cell subset or site label of this sample denotes: CD3+gammadeltaTCR+ thymocytes not co-expressing Vgamma9 and Vdelta2. This sequence uses TRGV4 and TRGJ1 or TRGJ2. The origin of this receptor is a child who underwent cardiac surgery and was recorded as healthy. The CDR3 loop reads CATWDHTDYYKKLF. The nucleotide sequence reads as follows: TGTGCCACCTGGGATCATACTGATTATTATAAGAAACTCTTT.